Below, 2 T cell receptor beta chains from the same sample are listed, as sequenced in a study of cytomegalovirus exposure and HLA in healthy donors. The assay was immunoSEQ multiplex PCR, and TCRdb's table has in-frame clones only and misses some. The table includes roughly 49,000 clones, 94% detected once. The source material was PBMCs. These receptor sequences come from a young woman in good health and CMV-seropositive.

The rearrangement uses TRBV7-8 and TRBJ2-1; 14 nucleotides line up with TRBD2. This CDR3 has 17 residues. V lost 4 bases to trimming and J lost 8 bases; unmatched junction nucleotides: 10. Germline CDR1 and CDR2: SGHVS and FQNEAQ. CDR3 sequence reads: CASSSGLAGVKDDEQFF. The CDR3 nucleotides are TGTGCCAGCAGCTCGGGACTAGCGGGAGTTAAGGATGATGAGCAGTTCTTC.

V is TRBV6-1 and J is TRBJ2-3, with 10 nucleotides matching TRBD2. The germline V gene encodes CDR1 MNHNS and CDR2 SASEGT. This CDR3 has 15 amino acids. The V gene end was trimmed by 4 bases and the J gene end by 1 base; junction bases not matched to a gene: 2. Written as DNA, the CDR3 is TGTGCCAGCAGTGGACTAGCGGGTGGCACAGATACGCAGTATTTT. It yields the protein CASSGLAGGTDTQYF.